The next 15 T cell receptor beta chains were all read from a single sample in a study of blood T cell repertoires in COVID-19. Clones were sequenced by immunoSEQ multiplex PCR, and TCRdb holds only the in-frame ones, with some missing. Here the sample spans under 400,000 clones, around 87% being singletons. The specimen was PBMCs or T cells enriched from blood (not recorded which). These TCRs come from a man aged 35 to 55 in a cohort exposed to, infected with or recovered from COVID-19 (not recorded which).

The J gene is TRBJ1-1, the V gene TRBV18; D is unresolved. V dropped 6 bases and J dropped 0 bases, with 11 bases sitting between them. The CDR3 consists of 14 residues. Germline CDR1 and CDR2: KGHSH and LQKENI. The DNA of the CDR3 is TGTGCCAGCTCCTTTAGCGACATGAACACTGAAGCTTTCTTT. Its protein is CASSFSDMNTEAFF.

This chain connects TRBV18 to TRBJ1-1; tentatively, D is TRBD1 (6 bases). This CDR3 contains 14 residues. V was pared by 0 bases and J by 4 bases, with 9 bases between. The V gene's germline CDR1 is KGHSH and CDR2 LQKENI. CDR3 bases: TGTGCCAGCTCACCACCGGCAGGGGCCACTGAAGCTTTCTTT. Its translation: CASSPPAGATEAFF.

The rearrangement joins TRBV2 to TRBJ2-5, with 8 bases lining up with TRBD2. The CDR3 is made up of 17 amino acids. The germline CDR1 and CDR2 sequences are SNHLY and FYNNEI. The V gene end was trimmed by 1 base and the J gene end by 4 bases; junction bases not matched to a gene: 11. This CDR3 is CASSEVAGRIDRETQYF. CDR3 coding DNA: TGTGCCAGCAGTGAAGTAGCGGGAAGAATCGATCGAGAGACCCAGTACTTC.

V is TRBV30 and J is TRBJ1-3; D ambiguous. This CDR3 comprises 15 residues. V was shortened by 4 bases and J by 0 bases, with 13 bases between the two germline ends. In germline, CDR1 is GTSNPN, CDR2 SVGIG (reference sequence). The CDR3 DNA is TGTGCCTGGACAATGGAGGATTACTCTGGAAACACCATATATTTT. Its translation is CAWTMEDYSGNTIYF.

V and J are TRBV5-1 and TRBJ2-5; possible D gene TRBD1, 5 bases. This CDR3 has 13 residues. The germline V and J ends were trimmed by 2 bases and 1 base, with 6 bases remaining between them. In germline, CDR1 is SGHRS, CDR2 YFSETQ. DNA for the CDR3: TGCGCCAGCAGCTTTAGGGGCCAAGAGACCCAGTACTTC. Encoded protein: CASSFRGQETQYF.

The CDR3 loop is CASSELAGGAQYF. Here the CDR3 DNA reads TGTGCCAGCAGTGAGCTAGCGGGAGGGGCGCAGTATTTT. The chain couples TRBV6-4 to TRBJ2-3; 12 nucleotides agree with TRBD2. The length of the CDR3 is 13 residues. The germline V gene encodes CDR1 MRHNA and CDR2 SNTAGT. V was clipped by 3 bases and J by 10 bases; unmatched bases: 2.

V usage is TRBV10-3 and J usage is TRBJ2-7; the match to TRBD2 covers 7 bases. The germline gives CDR1 ENHRY, CDR2 SYGVKD. The trim removed 3 bases at V and 4 bases at J, leaving 9 bases unmatched. The CDR3 is 15 residues long. The DNA of the CDR3 is TGTGCCATCAGTGAAGCGGGGACTAAGATTTACGAGCAGTACTTC. Encoded protein: CAISEAGTKIYEQYF.

The chain couples TRBV2 to TRBJ1-6; 8 bases line up with TRBD1. Unmatched junction bases numbered 1, after V lost 3 bases and J lost 3 bases. This CDR3 spans 15 amino acids. CDR1 SNHLY and CDR2 FYNNEI come from the germline V gene. Here the CDR3 reads CASSDDRGYNSPLHF. The CDR3 nucleotides are TGTGCCAGCAGTGACGACAGGGGCTATAATTCACCCCTCCACTTT.

The sample holds one count of this clone. The gene calls are TRBV5-1 and TRBJ1-4; 7 bases are a match to TRBD1. Trimming cost V 7 bases and J 0 bases; bases outside gene matches: 3. The V gene's germline CDR1 is SGHRS and CDR2 YFSETQ. This CDR3 region has 14 residues. In DNA, the CDR3 is TGCGCCAGCCGGGACAGACCAACTAATGAAAAACTGTTTTTT. Encoded protein: CASRDRPTNEKLFF.

This clone was observed once. The chain uses TRBV11-3 and TRBJ2-3; TRBD2 matches 7 bases. Germline V gene sequence: CDR1 SGHNT, CDR2 YENEEA. V dropped 2 bases and J dropped 2; count of bases not matched to a gene: 4. This CDR3 spans 15 amino acids. The chain's CDR3 is CASSLTSAFTDTQYF. CDR3 DNA: TGTGCCAGCAGCTTAACTAGCGCCTTCACAGATACGCAGTATTTT.

The chain joins TRBV11-3 to TRBJ2-1; 9 nucleotides align to TRBD1. V shed 4 bases and J 9 bases; nucleotides not matched to a gene: 4. The CDR3 length is 13 residues. Germline CDR1 reads SGHNT; CDR2 reads YENEEA. The CDR3 nucleotides are TGTGCCAGCAGCTCGGGGACAGGGCTTGAGCAGTTCTTC. Its protein product is CASSSGTGLEQFF. Supplemented by reference TRBV11-3 and TRBJ2-1, the full variable domain reads EAGVVQSPRYKIIEKKQPVAFWCNPISGHNTLYWYLQNLGQGPELLIRYENEEAVDDSQLPKDRFSAERLKGVDSTLKIQPAELGDSAVYLCASSSGTGLEQFFGPGTRLTVL.

This chain joins TRBV7-2 and TRBJ1-1; TRBD1 aligns across 9 bases. From germline, CDR1 is SGHTA and CDR2 FQGNSA. The junction had 5 bases not matched to a gene; V was cut back by 7 bases and J by 2 bases. This CDR3 contains 14 residues. CDR3 sequence: CASIRQGGNTEAFF. CDR3 nucleotide sequence: TGTGCCAGCATAAGACAGGGGGGAAACACTGAAGCTTTCTTT.

The J gene is TRBJ1-2, the V gene TRBV30, with D uncertain. The CDR3 is made up of 11 amino acids. The V gene lost 3 bases and the J gene lost 8 bases, with 10 bases spanning the gap. Germline CDR1 is GTSNPN and CDR2 is SVGIG (reference sequence). CDR3 coding DNA: TGTGCCTGGAGCGTGAACGGGGGCTACACCTTC. Its protein is CAWSVNGGYTF.

This chain joins TRBV28 and TRBJ1-3; no clear D gene. The CDR3 is made up of 14 amino acids. Germline CDR1 MDHEN, CDR2 SYDVKM. The V and J ends lost 4 bases and 0 bases respectively, with 7 bases between them. The CDR3 DNA follows: TGTGCCAGCAGTTCCGGTTACTCTGGAAACACCATATATTTT. Encoded protein: CASSSGYSGNTIYF.

The CDR3 nucleotides are TGTGCCAGCAGTCCTAGCGGTAGCACAGATACGCAGTATTTT. As protein: CASSPSGSTDTQYF. The chain is built from TRBV27 and TRBJ2-3; 7 bases fit TRBD2. V trimming: 5 bases; J trimming: 0 bases; junction bases outside the gene matches: 2. The CDR3 length is 14 residues. The germline V gene encodes CDR1 MNHEY and CDR2 SMNVEV (reference sequence).